This TCR beta chain was identified in a study of cytomegalovirus exposure and HLA in healthy donors. Notes on the study in general: According to the study, about 180 TCR beta chains were cytomegalovirus-associated.

The primer mix had 60 Vbeta and 13 Jbeta primers. Sequencing used immunoSEQ multiplex PCR; TCRdb keeps in-frame clones, though not all of them. The table includes 200,000 to 250,000 clones, approximately 83% detected once. In regard to this clone: Its target is unknown.

The CDR3 extends over 16 amino acids. V dropped 1 base and J dropped 8; count of bases not matched to a gene: 9. The germline gives CDR1 PRHDT, CDR2 FYEKMQ (reference sequence). This TCR was sampled from a boy younger than 10 in good health and CMV-seronegative. Material for sequencing was PBMCs. This chain uses TRBV13 with TRBJ1-4, with 8 bases lining up with TRBD1. CDR3 loop: CASSLAGTGLREKLFF. CDR3 coding DNA: TGTGCCAGCAGCTTAGCTGGGACAGGATTACGAGAAAAACTGTTTTTT.